This T cell receptor (beta chain) was obtained from a study of cytomegalovirus exposure and HLA in healthy donors. About the research overall: Prior work identified around 100 million unique TCR beta sequences in 190 million or so T cells. Most donors, approximately 82% of a few hundred genotyped, fell in the Caucasian-associated ancestry cluster.

PCR primers comprised 60 Vbeta and 13 Jbeta primers. Produced via immunoSEQ multiplex PCR; TCRdb's table is partial and in-frame only. The sample shows some 150,000 clones, 82% of them seen only once. CDR1 is SGHRS, CDR2 YFSETQ, per germline. The CDR3 consists of 16 residues. The V gene lost 0 bases and the J gene lost 0 bases, with 9 bases spanning the gap. The J gene is TRBJ1-4, the V gene TRBV5-1, with D possibly being TRBD1 (6 bases). The TCR sequence derives from a middle-aged man in good health and CMV-seropositive. The material sequenced was PBMCs. The CDR3 DNA sequence: TGCGCCAGCAGCTTGGCAGGGGACCCAACTAATGAAAAACTGTTTTTT. Translation gives CASSLAGDPTNEKLFF.